The TCR beta chain described here comes from a study of shared clonotypes between healthy human individuals (dated by TCRdb to 2018 to 2021). Study-level background: Two women and a few men aged 18 to 49 years were included in the cohort. Leukapheresis yielded between about 0.94 and 10 billion PBMCs per donor. To estimate repertoire size and how much clonotypes are shared between individuals, the study performed deep sequencing of blood TCR repertoires from five healthy adults. Different laboratories and diverse techniques were used to prepare libraries and sequence TCR repertoires, to increase sequencing depth and limit assay-specific biases. For each donor, CD4 naive and CD4 memory were each given three plates, CD8 naive was given two plates, and CD8 memory was given one plate.

Using the deep immunoSEQ assay, multiplex PCR amplified TCR CDR3 regions from genomic DNA. Extracted genomic DNA from each cell subset was spread evenly across all wells of several immunoSEQ 96-well plates, with each plate serving as a replicate. For sorted subsets, 200 ng of genomic DNA, equivalent to some 30,000 T cell genomes, went into each replicate PCR. Purified libraries were quantified with a Qubit 3.0 fluorometer, sized on a Bioanalyzer 2100, and re-quantified with the KAPA Library Quantification kit. Every immunoSEQ 96-well plate was sequenced on a separate single-read 150-cycle Illumina NextSeq 550 flow cell. The authors' analysis ran thus. Because the immunoSEQ output held only junctional sequences and lacked quality scores, the filtering could not match the filtering applied to full-length reads. To assign V/J genes and CDR3, sequences were annotated against IMGT germline references using PyIR, a Python wrapper for IgBLAST v1.9. Reads were filtered out if the reads had weak V/J assignments (E-value above 1e-6), no CDR3, stop codons, out-of-frame junctions, or ambiguous translated residues. V3J clonotypes were defined as sequences sharing an identical inferred V gene, J gene, and CDR3 amino acid sequence. To compute the percentage overlap between repertoires, the number of shared unique clonotypes was divided by the size of the smaller repertoire. Three approaches were used to assess repertoire richness: RTK rarefaction, the Chao1 estimator, and Recon v2.1 estimates of unobserved clonotypes. For all TCRbeta clonotypes obtained by the gDNA method from a handful of donors, generation probabilities were computed with OLGA. What TCRdb holds here is the immuneACCESS table cut down to in-frame rearrangements. Part of the clones is not present; checked against another copy, under half of the missing clones reflect an unresolved V gene, and the others are unexplained. That table is the source of V, J and clone size, and D and trimming were worked out from the DNA. Across this sample there are 1,400,000 or so clones, with just under 99% seen only once. Of the sample, under 0.45% falls within the top ten clones.

What the research found in general, with its limitations: Compared with non-shared clonotypes, the clonotypes found in all four sorted-subset donors had higher generation probabilities. Rarefaction of sorted-subset datasets indicated incomplete sequencing despite the large sequencing depth. Sampling was restricted to blood, and TCR repertoires in tissue are likely to differ from TCR repertoires in blood. Based on pairwise subsampling, the degree of clonotype sharing among donors was expected to be affected by sequencing depth. When a few donors were compared, the shared fraction of clonotypes was 5% to 6.5% for naive CD4, about 4% for naive CD8, 2.3% for memory CD4, and less than 0.5% for memory CD8. Larger estimated clonotype richness was generally found for naive subsets than for memory subsets. Because the study included only a small number of donors, the genetic and exposure-history diversity represented was limited.

Concerning this clone: Its antigen remains unidentified. Base qualities are not at hand, and no much larger clone is one base apart.

The donors were healthy, HIV-negative adults with no recently reported acute infections or vaccinations. Every donor was a Caucasian adult living in Nashville, Tennessee, USA. CD4+ T cells were enriched by magnetic negative selection; naive cells were then positively selected on CD45RA, and the negative fraction formed the memory subset. Blood was obtained by leukapheresis, after which PBMCs were separated by Ficoll-Histopaque density gradient centrifugation and cryopreserved in liquid nitrogen vapor phase. Analytical flow cytometry was used to check the purity and quantity of each magnetically sorted T cell population. From each sorted fraction, genomic DNA was isolated and quantified by UV absorbance on a Nanodrop 2000c. Spanning cysteine to phenylalanine, the CDR3 consists of 15 amino acids. Only the CDR3 part of the read is kept: 45 bases, read in frame from the first base. The germline V gene sets CDR1 to MDHEN and CDR2 to SYDVKM. V and J lose 5 bases and 8 bases, and a span of 18 bases separates them.

This TCR was recovered from a man younger than 40 in good health. Specimen: naive CD4+ T cells sorted from blood. The cell subset or site label here, explained by the study, means: CD45RA+ positively selected. The chain uses TRBV28 and TRBJ1-4; the D gene identity is not certain. The CDR3 reads as follows: CASSPPGWAREKLFF. At the DNA level, the sequence is TGTGCCAGCAGTCCCCCTGGGTGGGCTCGGGAAAAACTGTTTTTT.